The entry below describes one TCR beta chain. There is no known antigen for this receptor. Base-call qualities are not available, and no considerably larger clone is one nucleotide away. One collaborating source in Seattle enrolled patients during active infection and followed them longitudinally through the course of disease. Whole blood was collected in K2EDTA tubes by collaborating institutions according to the institutions' own protocols. Collaborator samples were shipped for TCRbeta analysis as frozen whole blood, isolated PBMCs, or DNA extracted from either sample type. These data originate in a study of blood T cell repertoires in COVID-19 (dated by TCRdb to about 2020). For context, the study as a whole: Collaborator samples came from the United States, Italy and Spain and covered acute and convalescent phases of COVID-19. The material from the prospective study consisted of cDNA or gDNA derived from T cells, B-cell-depleted T cells, or PBMCs. The dataset comprised deeply sampled blood TCRbeta repertoires from subjects exposed to, actively infected with, or recovered from COVID-19. A freely available public database, intended as a resource for researchers studying the immune response to SARS-CoV-2, is where the repertoires were released. The samples were drawn from the first 160 participants of the ongoing ImmuneRACE study and from over a thousand subjects provided by 6 global collaborators. The sample metadata nearly always contained a de-identified subject ID, COVID-19 status, age in years and sex. Where available, HLA class I and class II types were obtained from metadata supplied by the sample provider rather than from assay-based typing. The research as a whole found: The amount of clinical and demographic metadata varied by source and participant and was provided uncurated.

The immunoSEQ Assay, a bias-controlled multiplex PCR, was used to amplify TCRbeta CDR3 regions from genomic DNA. From the authors' description of their analysis: Within the assay, amplification of reference gene primers was used to estimate how many nucleated cells each sample contained. Sequence reads were collapsed and filtered to measure the absolute abundance of every unique TCRbeta CDR3 rearrangement. For each sample, productive Simpson clonality was calculated as the square root of Simpson's diversity index across productive rearrangements. TCRdb obtained this table from immuneACCESS and retained in-frame rearrangements with V and J assigned. These tables miss some clones; where compared with another copy, unresolved V genes account for less than half of the shortfall, and the remainder is unexplained. V and J calls and clone size are as listed in that table; D and trimming were resolved from the DNA. This sample holds fewer than 400,000 clones; roughly nine tenths were observed only once. The top ten clonotypes cover 1.5% to 2% of the sample.

CDR1 MNHEY and CDR2 SVGEGT are derived from the germline V gene. Reading from cysteine to phenylalanine, the CDR3 counts 14 amino acids. CDR3 DNA only is kept here, 42 bases in frame from base 1. V ends up 5 bases short and J 9 bases short, with an unmatched junction base count of 7. The chain was built from TRBV6-2 or TRBV6-3 and TRBJ2-1; 10 nucleotides in the junction match TRBD2. This clonotype originated in a woman in her 30s with COVID-19, enrolled during active disease. The specimen sequenced was peripheral blood. This receptor carries the CDR3 CASSGTSEALEQFF. The nucleotide sequence reads TGTGCCAGCAGTGGGACTAGCGAGGCTCTTGAGCAGTTCTTC.